The 27 T cell receptor beta chains below come from one sample, sequenced in a study of blood T cell repertoires in COVID-19. Using immunoSEQ multiplex PCR, the repertoire was profiled, and TCRdb retains in-frame clones only, with some absent. This sample has some 87,000 clones, with 83% found just once. Sequences were obtained from peripheral blood. These receptors all come from a man older than 75 with active or convalescent COVID-19.

This clone was counted only a few times. V is TRBV7-2 and J is TRBJ2-7; D may be TRBD2 (6 bases). This CDR3 region has 13 residues. Germline values: CDR1 SGHTA, CDR2 FQGNSA. V was cut by 0 bases and J by 3 bases, with 6 bases left in between. DNA of the CDR3: TGTGCCAGCAGCTTAGCCGGGAGCTACGAGCAGTACTTC. This encodes CASSLAGSYEQYF.

This clone was seen a handful of times. The chain joins TRBV6-2 or TRBV6-3 to TRBJ2-5; 7 bases agree with TRBD1. The germline CDR1 and CDR2 sequences are MNHEY and SVGEGT. V shed 1 base and J 5 bases; nucleotides not matched to a gene: 4. There are 14 residues in the CDR3. CDR3 in DNA: TGTGCCAGCAGTTACTTGGTCAGGGGGGAGACCCAGTACTTC. Protein sequence: CASSYLVRGETQYF.

V and J are TRBV29-1 and TRBJ2-7; a possible D gene is TRBD2 (7 bases). V lost 4 bases and J lost 12, with 31 bases in between. The germline V gene has CDR1 SQVTM and CDR2 ANQGSEA. This CDR3 spans 16 amino acids. The CDR3 loop is CSVAGAGASGTMAAYF. The CDR3 DNA is TGCAGCGTTGCAGGGGCTGGAGCTAGCGGAACCATGGCGGCGTACTTC.

The chain has TRBV5-5 and TRBJ1-5, with a possible D match to TRBD1 (5 bases). Germline CDR1 reads SGHKS; CDR2 reads YYEKEE (reference sequence). CDR3 length: 14 amino acids. Trimming stripped 1 base from V and 5 bases from J, with 10 bases between. CDR3 coding DNA: TGTGCCAGCAGCTTGAGTCAGGGTCATCAGCCCCAGCATTTT. Translated: CASSLSQGHQPQHF.

The J gene is TRBJ1-2, the V gene TRBV24-1; a possible D gene is TRBD1 (5 bases). This CDR3 contains 13 residues. Germline CDR1 reads KGHDR; CDR2 reads SFDVKD. The V end lost 0 bases, the J end lost 5 bases, and 6 bases lay between the germline ends. The CDR3 reads CATSDLRGYGYTF. CDR3 DNA sequence: TGTGCCACCAGTGATTTGAGGGGATATGGCTACACCTTC.

This clone has just a few counts. The chain combines TRBV5-1 with TRBJ1-4; D is unclear. The V gene's germline CDR1 is SGHRS and CDR2 YFSETQ. Trimming stripped 4 bases from V and 3 bases from J, with 13 bases between. The CDR3 is 15 amino acids. CDR3 DNA sequence: TGCGCCAGCAGCCTCACCGGAGGAGCTAATGAAAAACTGTTTTTT. Translation: CASSLTGGANEKLFF.

J is TRBJ1-1 and V is TRBV29-1; D is undetermined. The germline gives CDR1 SQVTM, CDR2 ANQGSEA. V lost 7 bases, J lost 1 base, and 16 bases lay in between. CDR3 length: 14 amino acids. Here the CDR3 DNA reads TGCAGCGCCAAGGTACAGACTACGAACACTGAAGCTTTCTTT. Its protein product is CSAKVQTTNTEAFF. The full variable domain, with the rest looked up from reference TRBV29-1 and TRBJ1-1, is SAVISQKPSRDICQRGTSLTIQCQVDSQVTMMFWYRQQPGQSLTLIATANQGSEATYESGFVIDKFPISRPNLTFSTLTVSNMSPEDSSIYLCSAKVQTTNTEAFFGQGTRLTVV.

The V and J genes are TRBV5-1 and TRBJ1-6, with TRBD1 as a possible D gene (5 bases). Germline V CDR1 and CDR2: SGHRS, YFSETQ. V lost 4 bases to trimming and J lost 0 bases, with 11 bases between them. This CDR3 spans 16 amino acids. CDR3 in amino acids: CASSLDSSSYNSPLHF. CDR3 sequence (DNA): TGCGCCAGCAGCCTAGACAGTAGCTCCTATAATTCACCCCTCCACTTT.

The chain joins TRBV9 to TRBJ1-4; D may be TRBD1 (5 bases). This CDR3 has 15 residues. With 3 bases removed from V and 6 bases from J, the gap between germline ends came to 15 bases. Germline V lookup: CDR1 SGDLS, CDR2 YYNGEE. CDR3 residues: CASSESGRRYEKLFF. CDR3 nucleotides: TGTGCCAGCAGCGAATCAGGGCGACGCTATGAAAAACTGTTTTTT.

This clone was counted a few times. V and J are TRBV7-2 and TRBJ2-2, with 11 nucleotides matching TRBD2. V lost 9 bases, J lost 5 bases, and 11 bases stayed unmatched. Germline V gene lookup returns CDR1 SGHTA and CDR2 FQGNSA. This CDR3 is 16 amino acids long. CDR3 loop: CASCTTSGSGTGELFF. CDR3 nucleotide sequence: TGTGCCAGTTGTACTACTAGCGGGAGTGGAACCGGGGAGCTGTTTTTT.

This clone was detected once. The gene calls are TRBV19 and TRBJ2-2; tentatively, D is TRBD2 (6 bases). Trimming took off 10 bases at V and 7 bases at J, with 19 bases between the two ends. The CDR3 totals 14 residues. Germline V gene sequence: CDR1 LNHDA, CDR2 SQIVND (reference sequence). This CDR3 reads CATMDGGMGGELFF. The CDR3, as DNA: TGTGCCACCATGGACGGAGGGATGGGCGGGGAGCTGTTTTTT. Drawing the rest from reference TRBV19 and TRBJ2-2, the complete variable domain is DGGITQSPKYLFRKEGQNVTLSCEQNLNHDAMYWYRQDPGQGLRLIYYSQIVNDFQKGDIAEGYSVSREKKESFPLTVTSAQKNPTAFYLCATMDGGMGGELFFGEGSRLTVL.

The V gene is TRBV5-1, the J gene TRBJ1-1, with 10 bases identical to TRBD1. This CDR3 is built from 14 residues. Looked up from germline, CDR1 is SGHRS and CDR2 is YFSETQ. V shed 3 bases and J 5 bases; nucleotides not matched to a gene: 4. Here the CDR3 reads CASSSTGGWTEAFF. CDR3 nucleotides: TGCGCCAGCAGCTCGACAGGGGGCTGGACTGAAGCTTTCTTT.

As DNA, the CDR3 is TGTGCCAGCAGCACGGTAGGGGGAATAGGTGAAGCTTTCTTT. Residues: CASSTVGGIGEAFF. The V call is TRBV3-1 (or the pseudogene TRBV3-2), the J call TRBJ1-1, with D possibly matching TRBD1 (6 bases). V was pared by 5 bases and J by 7 bases, with 17 bases between. Looked up from germline, CDR1 is LGHDT and CDR2 is YNNKEL (reference sequence). The CDR3 runs to 14 residues.

The rearrangement links TRBV6-5 to TRBJ1-1; D is uncertain. This CDR3 has 15 amino acids. Germline CDR1 is MNHEY and CDR2 is SVGAGI. V gave up 0 bases and J gave up 9 bases, with 17 bases separating them. DNA for the CDR3: TGTGCCAGCAGTTACTCGTTGGAGACTGTATTAAAAGCTTTCTTT. Its translation is CASSYSLETVLKAFF.

This sequence joins TRBV11-2 and TRBJ2-2; possible D gene TRBD1, 7 bases. Between the trimmed V and J ends, which lost 5 bases and 1 base, there was a span of 11 bases. Germline CDR1 is SGHAT and CDR2 is FQNNGV. The CDR3 has 15 residues. This chain's CDR3 is CASSPGGRNTGELFF. CDR3 nucleotides: TGTGCCAGCAGCCCAGGGGGGAGGAACACCGGGGAGCTGTTTTTT.

This chain links TRBV10-1 with TRBJ2-3; 12 nucleotides line up with TRBD2. The CDR3 is made up of 14 amino acids. V gave up 2 bases and J gave up 7 bases; unmatched junction bases: 1. Germline CDR1 WNHNN, CDR2 SYGVQD (reference sequence). CDR3 DNA sequence: TGCGCCAGCAGTGAGACTAGCGGGAGGAATACGCAGTATTTT. This encodes CASSETSGRNTQYF.

In this sample, this clone turned up once. This CDR3 is CASGQGGGYTF. CDR3 sequence (DNA): TGTGCCTCGGGACAGGGGGGTGGCTACACCTTC. The gene calls are TRBV28 and TRBJ1-2; 11 bases are shared with TRBD1. This CDR3 comprises 11 residues. V shed 11 bases, J shed 7 bases, and the junction held 3 bases outside the gene matches. Germline V gene data show CDR1 as MDHEN and CDR2 as SYDVKM.

The chain has TRBV5-1 and TRBJ1-1; 9 bases fit TRBD1. Germline V lookup: CDR1 SGHRS, CDR2 YFSETQ. V was pared by 0 bases and J by 1 base, with 1 base of the junction left unmatched. This CDR3 has 15 residues. For the CDR3, the DNA is TGCGCCAGCAGCTTGGGGGACAGGGCGAACACTGAAGCTTTCTTT. This translates into CASSLGDRANTEAFF.

The chain joins TRBV27 to TRBJ1-5; D gene uncertain. The CDR3 has 13 amino acids. CDR1 and CDR2 from the germline V gene are MNHEY and SMNVEV (reference sequence). Trimming removed 3 bases at V and 9 bases at J, with 12 bases between. CDR3 sequence: CASSLEPRMPQHF. The CDR3 nucleotides are TGTGCCAGCAGTTTGGAGCCCCGGATGCCCCAGCATTTT.

V gene TRBV4-2 combines with J gene TRBJ2-5; D is possibly TRBD1 (6 bases). Trimming took off 1 base at V and 1 base at J, with 13 bases between the two ends. The CDR3 contains 16 residues. Germline CDR1 is LGHNA and CDR2 is YNFKEQ. Here the CDR3 DNA reads TGTGCCAGCAGCCAAGTGTCGGTGGGGGCCCAAGAGACCCAGTACTTC. Its translation: CASSQVSVGAQETQYF.

The genes are TRBV4-1 and TRBJ1-6, with 10 bases lining up with TRBD1. Germline CDR1 and CDR2: MGHRA and YSYEKL. V shed 3 bases, J shed 6 bases, and the junction held 5 bases outside the gene matches. The CDR3 spans 16 residues. CDR3 sequence: CASSQPRQGANSPLHF. The CDR3, as DNA: TGCGCCAGCAGCCAGCCACGACAGGGGGCTAATTCACCCCTCCACTTT.

The chain joins TRBV7-8 to TRBJ1-1; D may be TRBD1 (5 bases). Germline V CDR1 and CDR2: SGHVS, FQNEAQ. CDR3 length equals 15 residues. Between the trimmed V and J ends, which lost 2 bases and 1 base, there was a span of 11 bases. The CDR3 region has the DNA TGTGCCAGCAGCTTAAGCAGGGTCCCGAACACTGAAGCTTTCTTT. Protein: CASSLSRVPNTEAFF.

This chain uses TRBV9 with TRBJ1-2; D ambiguous. With 0 bases removed from V and 8 bases from J, the gap between germline ends came to 11 bases. The CDR3 length is 13 residues. In germline, CDR1 is SGDLS, CDR2 YYNGEE. The CDR3 nucleotides read TGTGCCAGCAGCGTAGACCGAGTTCGGGGCTACACCTTC. Protein sequence: CASSVDRVRGYTF.

This clone was detected only once. The chain couples TRBV4-2 to TRBJ1-1, with D perhaps matching TRBD1 (6 bases). Germline assignment: CDR1 LGHNA and CDR2 YNFKEQ. V was shortened by 1 base and J by 7 bases, with 19 bases between the two germline ends. The CDR3 has 16 residues. The CDR3 sequence: CASSQALDSSTGEAFF. CDR3 coding DNA: TGTGCCAGCAGCCAAGCATTGGACAGCTCAACGGGTGAAGCTTTCTTT.

This chain connects TRBV2 to TRBJ2-2; TRBD1 agrees at 8 bases. V gave up 1 base and J gave up 5 bases; unmatched junction bases: 3. The CDR3 is 15 residues long. Germline V lookup: CDR1 SNHLY, CDR2 FYNNEI. CDR3 DNA: TGTGCCAGCAGTGAAGTCAGGGGGCATACCGGGGAGCTGTTTTTT. Translation gives CASSEVRGHTGELFF.

The rearrangement uses TRBV10-1 and TRBJ1-1; D may be TRBD1 (5 bases). Germline CDR1 reads WNHNN; CDR2 reads SYGVQD (reference sequence). The germline V and J ends were trimmed by 3 bases and 8 bases, with 13 bases remaining between them. This CDR3 spans 13 amino acids. CDR3 loop: CASSEEGRAEAFF. In DNA, the CDR3 is TGCGCCAGCAGTGAAGAGGGGAGGGCCGAAGCTTTCTTT.

This sequence joins TRBV29-1 and TRBJ2-5; TRBD2 is a possible D gene (5 bases). CDR3 length: 13 residues. Germline V CDR1 and CDR2: SQVTM, ANQGSEA. V lost 4 bases and J 0 bases, leaving 9 bases between the germline ends. CDR3: CSVVSADQETQYF. The CDR3 DNA sequence: TGCAGCGTTGTTAGCGCCGACCAAGAGACCCAGTACTTC.